What follows are 9 T cell receptor beta chains derived from one specimen sequenced in a study of cytomegalovirus exposure and HLA in healthy donors. Generated by immunoSEQ multiplex PCR, the TCRdb table keeps only in-frame clones and is missing some. The data show about 160,000 clones, with 80% to 90% seen just once and approximately 2.1% held by the top ten. Material for sequencing was PBMCs. These receptors were collected from a woman aged 18-29 years in good health and CMV-seronegative.

In DNA, the CDR3 is TGCGCCAGCAGCCCGCGGGCCCAGATTGCTGAAGCTTTCTTT. Protein: CASSPRAQIAEAFF. The rearrangement joins TRBV4-3 to TRBJ1-1, with D uncertain. Germline lookup yields CDR1 LGHNA and CDR2 YSLEER. V was pared by 4 bases and J by 6 bases, with 15 bases between. This CDR3 is built from 14 residues.

The J gene is TRBJ2-1, the V gene TRBV6-1, with a weak D call TRBD1 (5 bases). Germline CDR1 and CDR2: MNHNS and SASEGT. This CDR3 region has 14 residues. The V end was cut by 2 bases, the J end by 9 bases, with 14 bases between. The DNA for the CDR3 is TGTGCCAGCAGTGAACAAGGTCAGGGTGGTGAGCAGTTCTTC. It yields the protein CASSEQGQGGEQFF.

The chain has TRBV4-3 and TRBJ2-7; a weak D match, TRBD2 (6 bases). This CDR3 comprises 15 residues. CDR1 LGHNA and CDR2 YSLEER come from the germline V gene. V was shortened by 0 bases and J by 1 base, with 10 bases between the two germline ends. CDR3 residues: CASSQDSSDSYEQYF. Written as DNA, the CDR3 is TGCGCCAGCAGCCAAGATTCTAGCGATTCCTACGAGCAGTACTTC.

The chain links TRBV7-2 to TRBJ1-2; 9 nucleotides match TRBD1. With 5 bases clipped from V and 4 bases from J, the junction kept 11 bases outside the gene matches. Germline V gene lookup returns CDR1 SGHTA and CDR2 FQGNSA. The CDR3 runs 16 residues. CDR3 in DNA: TGTGCCAGCAGCCCTAAAGCCGGGACAGGGCGCTATGGCTACACCTTC. Translating gives CASSPKAGTGRYGYTF.

The V and J genes are TRBV29-1 and TRBJ2-1; 9 nucleotides agree with TRBD1. Trimming removed 6 bases from V and 8 bases from J; junction bases left unmatched: 8. The CDR3 has 13 residues. Germline lookup yields CDR1 SQVTM and CDR2 ANQGSEA. DNA for the CDR3: TGCAGCGTGAGGGACAGGGTTTTGGATGAGCAGTTCTTC. Its translation is CSVRDRVLDEQFF.

The chain uses TRBV9 and TRBJ1-2, with TRBD1 identical over 7 bases. This CDR3 region has 16 residues. Looked up from germline, CDR1 is SGDLS and CDR2 is YYNGEE. The V and J ends lost 3 bases and 1 base, in that order; junction bases with no gene match: 9. The CDR3 DNA follows: TGTGCCAGCAGCGCTCCCGGGACAGTCTATAACTATGGCTACACCTTC. Amino acid sequence: CASSAPGTVYNYGYTF.

V is TRBV7-2 and J is TRBJ1-5; D is ambiguous. V was trimmed by 2 bases and J by 4 bases, leaving 6 bases between them. The length of the CDR3 is 13 residues. Germline values: CDR1 SGHTA, CDR2 FQGNSA. The CDR3, as DNA: TGTGCCAGCAGCTTACAGGCTAATCAGCCCCAGCATTTT. The encoded protein is CASSLQANQPQHF.

There are a few counts of this clone. V gene TRBV6-4 combines with J gene TRBJ1-2; maybe TRBD1 (6 bases). CDR3 length: 14 residues. Between the trimmed V and J ends, which lost 3 bases and 4 bases, there was a span of 12 bases. Germline CDR1 is MRHNA and CDR2 is SNTAGT. CDR3 nucleotide sequence: TGTGCCAGCAGTGAGGGCAGGGGTAGCTATGGCTACACCTTC. Translated: CASSEGRGSYGYTF.

In this sample, this clone turned up a few times. The J gene is TRBJ1-2, the V gene TRBV7-9; unclear D gene. V was clipped by 3 bases and J by 3 bases, with 5 bases between them. The CDR3 sequence is 12 residues long. Germline V lookup: CDR1 SEHNR, CDR2 FQNEAQ (reference sequence). The CDR3 DNA reads as TGTGCCAGCAGCTTCATAGACTATGGCTACACCTTC. As protein: CASSFIDYGYTF.